Below, one TCR beta chain is given with its context. This entry belongs to a study of blood T cell repertoires in COVID-19. Turning to the study itself: The study drew acute and convalescent COVID-19 samples from the United States, Italy and Spain. T cells, B-cell-depleted T cells, or PBMCs provided the cDNA or gDNA that served as material.

Original methodology: Scientists estimated how many nucleated cells there were by amplifying reference gene primers. Clones were sequenced by immunoSEQ multiplex PCR, and TCRdb holds only the in-frame ones, with some missing. V, J and clone size are taken as reported in that table, and D and trimming were inferred from the DNA itself. The table has 200,000 to 250,000 clones, roughly 84% seen once. V lost 8 bases and J lost 6, with 16 bases in between. The germline CDR1 and CDR2 sequences are MGHDK and SYGVNS. This CDR3 has 13 amino acids. The sequence came from a woman of 80 years or more with acute or convalescent COVID-19. The chain employs TRBV25-1 and TRBJ1-2; possibly TRBD1 for D (5 bases). Sequenced: peripheral blood. CDR3 sequence reads: CASSLGGSHGYTF. CDR3 sequence (DNA): TGTGCCAGCTCCCTGGGGGGGAGTCATGGCTACACCTTC.